A single sample is the source of the 23 T cell receptor beta chains below, sequenced in a study of blood T cell repertoires in COVID-19. TCRdb keeps only in-frame clones here, not all; method: immunoSEQ multiplex PCR. The top ten hold approximately 12% of the sample, which has around 93,000 clones, approximately 88% seen once. Sample: peripheral blood. These receptor sequences come from an elderly man with acute or convalescent COVID-19.

This clone has only one observation. This chain joins TRBV5-4 and TRBJ2-5, with 12 bases lining up with TRBD1. The CDR3 consists of 16 residues. Germline lookup yields CDR1 SGHNT and CDR2 YYREEE (reference sequence). J was trimmed by 5 bases and V by 5 bases; bases with no gene match: 10. The CDR3 DNA follows: TGTGCCAGCAGTCACCGGGACAGGGGGCTGTATGAGACCCAGTACTTC. Protein: CASSHRDRGLYETQYF.

The rearrangement joins TRBV18 to TRBJ1-5; D gene ambiguous. The length of the CDR3 is 16 residues. V was cut by 1 base and J by 9 bases, with 19 bases left in between. Germline values: CDR1 KGHSH, CDR2 LQKENI. CDR3: CASSPQFSAGVSPQHF. CDR3 sequence (DNA): TGTGCCAGCTCACCACAATTCTCGGCCGGGGTATCGCCCCAGCATTTT.

The CDR3 nucleotides are TGTGCCAGCAGCCCTATACTAGCGGGCCAGCTCGAGGAGCTGTTTTTT. It yields the protein CASSPILAGQLEELFF. The V call is TRBV4-2, the J call TRBJ2-2; TRBD2 matches 9 bases. The ends lost 4 bases at V and 10 bases at J; junction bases unmatched: 13. CDR1 is LGHNA, CDR2 YNFKEQ, per germline. The CDR3 is 16 amino acids.

The J gene is TRBJ1-6, the V gene TRBV30, with 7 bases that match TRBD1. Germline V lookup: CDR1 GTSNPN, CDR2 SVGIG (reference sequence). With V trimmed by 3 bases and J by 8 bases, 4 bases remained unmatched. This CDR3 has 13 amino acids. The CDR3 DNA follows: TGTGCCTGGAGAGACAGGGTGGATTCACCCCTCCACTTT. Its translation is CAWRDRVDSPLHF.

This sequence joins TRBV7-3 and TRBJ2-1, with D maybe TRBD2 (5 bases). Germline CDR1 and CDR2: SGHTA and FQGTGA. The CDR3 consists of 16 residues. V was pared by 4 bases and J by 0 bases, with 13 bases between. The CDR3, as DNA: TGTGCCAGCAGCTCCCTAGCCCCCAGCTCCTACAATGAGCAGTTCTTC. It yields the protein CASSSLAPSSYNEQFF.

The chain employs TRBV2 and TRBJ1-1, with D possibly TRBD1 on 5 matching bases. V dropped 5 bases and J dropped 3 bases, with 16 bases sitting between them. The CDR3 loop spans 15 amino acids. CDR1 SNHLY and CDR2 FYNNEI come from the germline V gene. In DNA, the CDR3 is TGTGCCAGCAGTCGGGCGGCCAGGGTGGACACTGAAGCTTTCTTT. Protein: CASSRAARVDTEAFF.

V usage is TRBV18 and J usage is TRBJ1-2; 8 bases are shared with TRBD1. This CDR3 region has 16 residues. CDR1 KGHSH and CDR2 LQKENI come from the germline V gene. V lost 11 bases, J lost 5 bases, and 19 bases stayed unmatched. CDR3 nucleotide sequence: TGTGCCTCTAGGGAGACAGGGGACGACGGGTCGTATGGCTACACCTTC. It encodes CASRETGDDGSYGYTF.

CDR3 region: CSASLEGRGTQPQHF. For the CDR3, the DNA is TGCAGTGCTAGTTTAGAGGGGCGCGGGACTCAGCCCCAGCATTTT. The rearrangement uses TRBV20-1 and TRBJ1-5, with D perhaps TRBD1 (5 bases). CDR3 length: 15 residues. With 3 bases removed from V and 6 bases from J, the gap between germline ends came to 18 bases. Germline V lookup: CDR1 DFQATT, CDR2 SNEGSKA (reference sequence).

V is TRBV3-1 (or the pseudogene TRBV3-2) and J is TRBJ2-5; 7 bases are a match to TRBD1. The germline V gene encodes CDR1 LGHDT and CDR2 YNNKEL (reference sequence). The CDR3 is 14 amino acids. V trimming: 3 bases; J trimming: 2 bases; junction bases outside the gene matches: 3. The CDR3: CASSHGTAQETQYF. As DNA, the CDR3 is TGTGCCAGCAGCCACGGGACAGCGCAAGAGACCCAGTACTTC.

This chain joins TRBV30 and TRBJ2-2; TRBD1 is a possible D gene (6 bases). The CDR3 sequence is 13 residues long. Per germline, CDR1 GTSNPN and CDR2 SVGIG (reference sequence). Trimming took 2 bases from V and 4 from J, leaving 8 bases between them. CDR3 in amino acids: CAWSSTGTGELFF. Here the CDR3 DNA reads TGTGCCTGGAGTTCGACAGGCACCGGGGAGCTGTTTTTT.

This clone was seen a few times. Here the CDR3 DNA reads TGTGCCAGCAGTTTAGAACCCGGGAGGGACTCCTACGAGCAGTACTTC. Amino acids: CASSLEPGRDSYEQYF. The chain couples TRBV27 to TRBJ2-7, with 8 bases aligning to TRBD2. J lost 0 bases, V lost 2 bases, and 6 bases had no gene match. The CDR3 extends over 16 amino acids. CDR1 is MNHEY, CDR2 SMNVEV, per germline (reference sequence).

This clone came up a few times. The chain recombines TRBV3-1 (or the pseudogene TRBV3-2) with TRBJ1-2, with D uncertain. The V end was cut by 0 bases, the J end by 8 bases, with 13 bases between. The CDR3 covers 14 residues. CDR1 is LGHDT, CDR2 YNNKEL, per germline (reference sequence). The CDR3 DNA is TGTGCCAGCAGCCAAGAGAGGGCTACGGGAGGCTACACCTTC. Protein sequence: CASSQERATGGYTF.

This clone has only a few counts. The CDR3 is CAWSVLQGEAFF. For the CDR3, the DNA is TGTGCCTGGAGTGTATTACAGGGTGAAGCTTTCTTT. The chain couples TRBV30 to TRBJ1-1; possible D gene TRBD1, 6 bases. The V gene lost 0 bases and the J gene lost 7 bases, with 9 bases spanning the gap. Germline loops: CDR1 GTSNPN, CDR2 SVGIG (reference sequence). This CDR3 contains 12 residues.

CDR3 in DNA: TGTGCCAGCAGCTTTACCCGGGGGGTCGAAGATACGCAGTATTTT. Protein sequence: CASSFTRGVEDTQYF. The chain has TRBV7-8 and TRBJ2-3; 7 bases match TRBD2. The CDR3 length is 15 residues. The V gene end was trimmed by 3 bases and the J gene end by 5 bases; junction bases not matched to a gene: 8. From germline, CDR1 is SGHVS and CDR2 FQNEAQ.

This chain links TRBV2 with TRBJ2-3, with 7 bases lining up with TRBD2. Germline values: CDR1 SNHLY, CDR2 FYNNEI. V trimming: 3 bases; J trimming: 5 bases; junction bases outside the gene matches: 11. The CDR3 consists of 16 residues. CDR3: CASSEALGRKGDTQYF. DNA for the CDR3: TGTGCCAGCAGTGAGGCTCTCGGGAGGAAGGGAGATACGCAGTATTTT.

This sequence joins TRBV7-3 and TRBJ2-3; D remains ambiguous. Trimming shortened V by 2 bases and J by 0 bases, and 9 bases separated the two germline ends. The CDR3 runs 15 residues. Germline CDR1 and CDR2: SGHTA and FQGTGA. CDR3 amino acids: CASSLRSISTDTQYF. The CDR3 nucleotides are TGTGCCAGCAGCTTACGGTCTATAAGCACAGATACGCAGTATTTT. Full variable domain (remainder filled in from reference TRBV7-3 and TRBJ2-3): GAGVSQTPSNKVTEKGKYVELRCDPISGHTALYWYRQSLGQGPEFLIYFQGTGAADDSGLPNDRFFAVRPEGSVSTLKIQRTERGDSAVYLCASSLRSISTDTQYFGPGTRLTVL.

The chain combines TRBV5-1 with TRBJ1-3; 7 bases map to TRBD1. Per germline, CDR1 SGHRS and CDR2 YFSETQ. Trimming took 2 bases from V and 2 from J; bases not matched to a gene: 7. CDR3 length: 16 residues. This CDR3 is CASSLPGQSTGNTIYF. The CDR3 DNA reads TGCGCCAGCAGCTTACCGGGACAGAGTACTGGAAACACCATATATTTT.

This clone occurred once. The CDR3 loop reads CASSKGDTGELFF. CDR3 nucleotides: TGTGCCAGCAGCAAGGGGGATACCGGGGAGCTGTTTTTT. The chain employs TRBV7-3 and TRBJ2-2; possible D gene TRBD1, 6 bases. Germline CDR1 SGHTA, CDR2 FQGTGA. The CDR3 totals 13 residues. V gave up 5 bases and J gave up 5 bases, with 9 bases separating them.

This chain links TRBV6-1 with TRBJ2-7; 10 nucleotides match TRBD2. The V segment lost 2 bases and the J segment 10 bases; nucleotides outside the gene matches: 8. In germline, CDR1 is MNHNS, CDR2 SASEGT. The CDR3 is made up of 14 amino acids. The CDR3 region is CASSETFGLAAQYF. The CDR3 bases are TGTGCCAGCAGTGAAACCTTCGGACTAGCGGCTCAGTACTTC.

The CDR3 DNA reads TGTGCCAGCAGCCAAGATGGGACAGGGGGGAGCTCTGGAAACACCATATATTTT. This encodes CASSQDGTGGSSGNTIYF. The rearrangement joins TRBV4-2 to TRBJ1-3; 11 nucleotides align to TRBD1. CDR1 LGHNA and CDR2 YNFKEQ come from the germline V gene. CDR3 length: 18 amino acids. The trim removed 0 bases at V and 0 bases at J, leaving 4 bases unmatched.

This chain joins TRBV2 and TRBJ1-5; no definite D call. With 6 bases removed from V and 1 base from J, the gap between germline ends came to 4 bases. CDR1 SNHLY and CDR2 FYNNEI come from the germline V gene. The CDR3 is made up of 12 amino acids. The CDR3 loop is CASRLSNQPQHF. In nucleotides, the CDR3 is TGTGCCAGCAGACTGAGCAATCAGCCCCAGCATTTT.

This clone appeared once. This chain links TRBV27 with TRBJ2-3, with a tentative D call TRBD1 (7 bases). Trimming cost V 4 bases and J 3 bases, with 17 bases left between them. CDR3 length: 16 residues. Germline V gene lookup returns CDR1 MNHEY and CDR2 SMNVEV (reference sequence). The CDR3 here is CASSYLRQGGTDTQYF. CDR3 bases: TGTGCCAGCAGTTATCTCAGACAGGGAGGAACAGATACGCAGTATTTT.

The chain uses TRBV11-2 and TRBJ1-5; 8 bases agree with TRBD1. Trimming cost V 5 bases and J 4 bases; bases outside gene matches: 4. Germline V gene data show CDR1 as SGHAT and CDR2 as FQNNGV. The CDR3 covers 14 residues. The CDR3 spells CASSPRTGNQPQHF. CDR3 bases: TGTGCCAGCAGCCCTAGGACAGGGAATCAGCCCCAGCATTTT.